The 25 T cell receptor beta chains presented below share a single source sample, sequenced in a study of T cell changes during pregnancy in multiple sclerosis. The assay was immunoSEQ multiplex PCR, and TCRdb's table has in-frame clones only and misses some. This sample has tens of thousands of clones, with over 85% found just once. Sample: CD8+ T cells from peripheral blood mononuclear cells, taken in the third trimester of pregnancy. These TCRs come from a female donor with multiple sclerosis, enrolled in a pregnancy study.

The chain carries TRBV7-9 and TRBJ1-2; 7 positions agree with TRBD1. Looked up from germline, CDR1 is SEHNR and CDR2 is FQNEAQ (reference sequence). The CDR3 runs 15 residues. J was trimmed by 3 bases and V by 5 bases; bases with no gene match: 9. The CDR3 sequence: CASSLIDREDYGYTF. The CDR3 nucleotides read TGTGCCAGCAGCCTAATTGACAGGGAAGACTATGGCTACACCTTC.

The chain has TRBV4-1 and TRBJ1-2, with TRBD1 as a possible D gene (6 bases). The length of the CDR3 is 13 residues. Germline values: CDR1 MGHRA, CDR2 YSYEKL. V lost 0 bases and J lost 5, with 7 bases in between. The CDR3 region has the DNA TGCGCCAGCAGCCAAGATGGACAGTATGGCTACACCTTC. Translated: CASSQDGQYGYTF.

This sequence joins TRBV30 and TRBJ2-1, with 11 bases aligning to TRBD2. CDR3 length equals 14 residues. V trimming: 5 bases; J trimming: 6 bases; junction bases outside the gene matches: 6. Germline V CDR1 and CDR2: GTSNPN, SVGIG (reference sequence). In DNA, the CDR3 is TGTGCCTGGGCCCTAGCGGGAGGTCTCAATGAGCAGTTCTTC. It encodes CAWALAGGLNEQFF.

The chain employs TRBV28 and TRBJ2-2; 7 bases agree with TRBD2. Trimming took 5 bases from V and 1 from J; bases not matched to a gene: 10. The CDR3 runs to 17 residues. The germline gives CDR1 MDHEN, CDR2 SYDVKM. As DNA, the CDR3 is TGTGCCAGCAGTGCCGCCTTCGGCGGGAGGAACACCGGGGAGCTGTTTTTT. Translated, it gives CASSAAFGGRNTGELFF.

This clone came up once. The chain links TRBV27 to TRBJ2-7; 9 bases agree with TRBD1. This CDR3 is 15 amino acids long. Germline V gene lookup returns CDR1 MNHEY and CDR2 SMNVEV (reference sequence). The V and J ends lost 5 bases and 1 base, in that order; junction bases with no gene match: 6. The CDR3 region has the DNA TGTGCCAGCAGTCCCGAACAGGGGGCGTCCTACGAGCAGTACTTC. It specifies CASSPEQGASYEQYF.

J is TRBJ2-1 and V is TRBV29-1, with D perhaps matching TRBD1 (5 bases). The CDR3 runs 13 residues. V was pared by 3 bases and J by 4 bases, with 10 bases between. Germline V CDR1 and CDR2: SQVTM, ANQGSEA. The CDR3 spells CSVDETDYNEQFF. CDR3 sequence (DNA): TGCAGCGTTGACGAGACAGATTACAATGAGCAGTTCTTC.

The chain has TRBV7-9 and TRBJ2-7; D call uncertain. Germline CDR1 SEHNR, CDR2 FQNEAQ (reference sequence). V gave up 4 bases and J gave up 6 bases, with 7 bases separating them. This CDR3 has 11 amino acids. The CDR3 DNA reads as TGTGCCAGCAGCTCGTCTACCGAGCAGTACTTC. This codes for CASSSSTEQYF. Looking up the rest from reference TRBV7-9 and TRBJ2-7 gives the full variable domain: DTGVSQNPRHKITKRGQNVTFRCDPISEHNRLYWYRQTLGQGPEFLTYFQNEAQLEKSRLLSDRFSAERPKGSFSTLEIQRTEQGDSAMYLCASSSSTEQYFGPGTRLTVT.

The chain is built from TRBV28 and TRBJ2-7; the match to TRBD2 covers 8 bases. The CDR3 loop spans 15 amino acids. From germline, CDR1 is MDHEN and CDR2 SYDVKM. V shed 5 bases and J 2 bases; nucleotides not matched to a gene: 8. The CDR3 region has the DNA TGTGCCAGCAGTCCCCGACTAGCGTTGCCCTACGAGCAGTACTTC. This encodes CASSPRLALPYEQYF.

The chain couples TRBV27 to TRBJ1-5; TRBD1 matches 11 bases. The CDR3 is made up of 14 amino acids. Per germline, CDR1 MNHEY and CDR2 SMNVEV (reference sequence). The trim removed 8 bases at V and 2 bases at J, leaving 2 bases unmatched. The CDR3 nucleotides read TGTGCCAGCGGGGACAGGGGGGGCAATCAGCCCCAGCATTTT. Its translation is CASGDRGGNQPQHF.

The chain employs TRBV19 and TRBJ2-4, with 7 bases aligning to TRBD1. The CDR3 sequence is 14 residues long. Germline V gene data show CDR1 as LNHDA and CDR2 as SQIVND (reference sequence). The V and J ends lost 3 bases and 8 bases, in that order; junction bases with no gene match: 7. The CDR3 DNA sequence: TGTGCCAGTAGTATGGGGACCGACAGGGACATTCAGTACTTC. It is translated as CASSMGTDRDIQYF. Filled out from reference TRBV19 and TRBJ2-4, the complete variable domain reads DGGITQSPKYLFRKEGQNVTLSCEQNLNHDAMYWYRQDPGQGLRLIYYSQIVNDFQKGDIAEGYSVSREKKESFPLTVTSAQKNPTAFYLCASSMGTDRDIQYFGAGTRLSVL.

V usage is TRBV30 and J usage is TRBJ2-2; the match to TRBD2 covers 10 bases. V gave up 0 bases and J gave up 1 base; unmatched junction bases: 17. Germline lookup yields CDR1 GTSNPN and CDR2 SVGIG (reference sequence). This CDR3 is 21 amino acids long. The CDR3 protein is CAWSVNGFQKEREGNTGELFF. In DNA form, the CDR3 reads TGTGCCTGGAGTGTAAATGGATTTCAGAAGGAGCGGGAGGGGAACACCGGGGAGCTGTTTTTT. Looking up the rest from reference TRBV30 and TRBJ2-2 gives the full variable domain: SQTIHQWPATLVQPVGSPLSLECTVEGTSNPNLYWYRQAAGRGLQLLFYSVGIGQISSEVPQNLSASRPQDRQFILSSKKLLLSDSGFYLCAWSVNGFQKEREGNTGELFFGEGSRLTVL.

The sample holds a few counts of this clone. The chain is built from TRBV7-9 and TRBJ1-1; no reliable D call. Trimming stripped 6 bases from V and 4 bases from J, with 6 bases between. The germline CDR1 and CDR2 sequences are SEHNR and FQNEAQ (reference sequence). The length of the CDR3 is 11 residues. In DNA, the CDR3 is TGTGCCAGCAGTTTCGGCACTGAAGCTTTCTTT. Amino acid sequence: CASSFGTEAFF.

This sequence joins TRBV19 and TRBJ2-3; 15 bases are a match to TRBD2. Germline V gene sequence: CDR1 LNHDA, CDR2 SQIVND (reference sequence). This CDR3 region has 14 residues. Trimming took 6 bases from V and 10 from J; bases not matched to a gene: 5. CDR3 nucleotide sequence: TGTGCCAGTAGCACGGGACTAGCGGGAGGCGCGCAGTATTTT. Translating it yields CASSTGLAGGAQYF.

J is TRBJ1-1 and V is TRBV27; D remains ambiguous. With 4 bases removed from V and 7 bases from J, the gap between germline ends came to 13 bases. CDR1 is MNHEY, CDR2 SMNVEV, per germline (reference sequence). CDR3 length: 13 residues. The CDR3 bases are TGTGCCAGCAGTTCTGTGGCGGTGGATGAAGCTTTCTTT. Protein: CASSSVAVDEAFF.

This clone was observed a single time. This rearrangement joins TRBV18 to TRBJ1-2; 7 bases align to TRBD1. Germline trimming cut 1 base from V and 6 bases from J; bases unmatched to any gene: 2. CDR3 size: 13 residues. From germline, CDR1 is KGHSH and CDR2 LQKENI. CDR3 region: CASSPQTGDGYTF. Here the CDR3 DNA reads TGTGCCAGCTCACCACAAACAGGGGATGGCTACACCTTC.

This clone was seen a single time. The rearrangement joins TRBV7-9 to TRBJ2-1; 11 positions match TRBD2. CDR1 and CDR2 (germline): SEHNR, FQNEAQ (reference sequence). Trimming at V came to 6 bases and at J to 6 bases, leaving 10 bases not matched to a gene. The CDR3 consists of 16 residues. The CDR3 DNA sequence: TGTGCCAGCAGGTCAGGTAGCGGGAGGGGGATCAATGAGCAGTTCTTC. Its protein is CASRSGSGRGINEQFF.

This chain uses TRBV9 with TRBJ2-7; 10 positions agree with TRBD2. J gave up 2 bases and V 0 bases, and 5 bases lay outside the gene matches. CDR1 is SGDLS, CDR2 YYNGEE, per germline. CDR3 length equals 16 residues. CDR3 protein: CASSVVASGGPYEQYF. The CDR3 region has the DNA TGTGCCAGCAGCGTAGTGGCTAGCGGGGGTCCCTACGAGCAGTACTTC.

The chain links TRBV7-9 to TRBJ2-5; 11 bases line up with TRBD2. V shed 2 bases, J shed 5 bases, and the junction held 4 bases outside the gene matches. The CDR3 loop spans 15 amino acids. The germline V gene has CDR1 SEHNR and CDR2 FQNEAQ (reference sequence). CDR3 sequence reads: CASSLLLAGDETQYF. The CDR3 bases are TGTGCCAGCAGCTTACTACTAGCGGGAGATGAGACCCAGTACTTC. Looking up the rest from reference TRBV7-9 and TRBJ2-5 gives the full variable domain: DTGVSQNPRHKITKRGQNVTFRCDPISEHNRLYWYRQTLGQGPEFLTYFQNEAQLEKSRLLSDRFSAERPKGSFSTLEIQRTEQGDSAMYLCASSLLLAGDETQYFGPGTRLLVL.

This clone was counted a single time. The chain couples TRBV4-1 to TRBJ2-2; unclear D gene. V was clipped by 1 base and J by 4 bases, with 13 bases between them. CDR3 length: 16 residues. The germline V gene encodes CDR1 MGHRA and CDR2 YSYEKL. CDR3 amino acids: CASSQAGAPTTGELFF. The CDR3 nucleotides read TGCGCCAGCAGCCAAGCCGGAGCCCCGACCACCGGGGAGCTGTTTTTT.

The V gene is TRBV7-9, the J gene TRBJ2-7, with 8 bases that match TRBD2. Germline V lookup: CDR1 SEHNR, CDR2 FQNEAQ (reference sequence). J lost 4 bases, V lost 10 bases, and 24 bases had no gene match. The CDR3 extends over 18 amino acids. The CDR3 loop is CATATVQNIAGSWYEQYF. For the CDR3, the DNA is TGTGCCACCGCTACCGTCCAAAACATAGCGGGATCTTGGTACGAGCAGTACTTC.

The chain recombines TRBV27 with TRBJ2-1; 7 bases agree with TRBD2. Germline CDR1 is MNHEY and CDR2 is SMNVEV (reference sequence). Trimming took 8 bases from V and 4 from J; bases not matched to a gene: 5. The CDR3 contains 13 residues. This chain's CDR3 is CASGSGLYNEQFF. As DNA, the CDR3 is TGTGCCAGCGGTAGCGGGCTTTACAATGAGCAGTTCTTC.

The V gene is TRBV15, the J gene TRBJ2-7, with 8 bases identical to TRBD2. V trimming: 1 base; J trimming: 3 bases; junction bases outside the gene matches: 2. There are 14 residues in the CDR3. From germline, CDR1 is LNHNV and CDR2 YYDKDF (reference sequence). CDR3 in DNA: TGTGCCACCAGCAGAGGGCTAGCGGGCTACGAGCAGTACTTC. Translating it yields CATSRGLAGYEQYF.

The genes are TRBV29-1 and TRBJ1-2; D possibly corresponds to TRBD1 (5 bases). CDR1 SQVTM and CDR2 ANQGSEA come from the germline V gene. This CDR3 has 16 residues. Trimming cost V 4 bases and J 4 bases, with 22 bases left between them. The CDR3 coding sequence is TGCAGCGTTGCCCCGGGGGAGGGTCCCTTCGCCTATGGCTACACCTTC. Encoded protein: CSVAPGEGPFAYGYTF.

This sequence joins TRBV9 and TRBJ2-5; D may be TRBD1 (6 bases). The CDR3 totals 17 residues. Germline V gene lookup returns CDR1 SGDLS and CDR2 YYNGEE. V was cut by 4 bases and J by 5 bases, with 24 bases left in between. CDR3 loop: CASSHSLTWGQTETQYF. In DNA, the CDR3 is TGTGCCAGCAGCCACTCCCTTACATGGGGGCAAACGGAGACCCAGTACTTC. Full variable domain (outside the CDR3, taken from reference TRBV9 and TRBJ2-5): DSGVTQTPKHLITATGQRVTLRCSPRSGDLSVYWYQQSLDQGLQFLIQYYNGEERAKGNILERFSAQQFPDLHSELNLSSLELGDSALYFCASSHSLTWGQTETQYFGPGTRLLVL.

The V gene is TRBV21-1, the J gene TRBJ2-1; the table's D call of TRBD1 was not tested on the DNA. TRBV21-1 is a recognized pseudogene. CDR3 size: 13 residues. The CDR3 DNA sequence: TGCCGCGCAGGGCGACAATCCTACAATGAGCAGTTCTTC. As protein: CRAGRQSYNEQFF.